What follows are 4 T cell receptor beta chains derived from one specimen sequenced in a study of blood T cells in healthy people across ages. A second PCR of 7 to 11 cycles used a sample-barcoded 5' primer and a J-beta primer mix. TCRdb itself ran the 5' RACE reads through MiXCR, one entry per CDR3 protein. The sample has over 950,000 distinct CDR3 sequences, about two fifths seen once. The sequencing input was blood. Source of these receptors: a man between 18 and 29 years old in good health.

As regards this clonotype: At one end the junction does not follow the germline gene, possibly because of a read error. The J gene is TRBJ2-1, the V gene TRBV7-2; 7 bases fit TRBD2. Germline CDR1 SGHTA, CDR2 FQGNSA. The CDR3 has 14 amino acids. CDR3 amino acids: CASSARTRSNGQFF. Written as DNA, the CDR3 is TGTGCCAGCAGCGCAAGGACTAGGTCAAATGGGCAGTTCTTC.

The rearrangement uses TRBV6-1 and TRBJ2-1, with 9 bases identical to TRBD2. The CDR3 runs 16 residues. Germline trimming cut 5 bases from V and 10 bases from J; bases unmatched to any gene: 15. The germline V gene has CDR1 MNHNS and CDR2 SASEGT. CDR3 sequence (DNA): TGTGCCAGCAGTAGAGGGTCTAGCGGGGATTTAGGGGAGCAGTTCTTC. It codes for CASSRGSSGDLGEQFF.

This clonotype has a handful of counts. The chain is built from TRBV12-3 or TRBV12-4 and TRBJ1-5, with TRBD1 identical over 7 bases. V shed 3 bases and J 4 bases; nucleotides not matched to a gene: 6. The CDR3 spans 15 residues. As DNA, the CDR3 is TGTGCCAGCAGTTTCTGGGCAGGGGGGAATCAGCCCCAGCATTTT. It is translated as CASSFWAGGNQPQHF.

This clonotype was counted between two and nine times. The chain uses TRBV27 and TRBJ2-7; no definite D call. Germline V CDR1 and CDR2: MNHEY, SMNVEV (reference sequence). The CDR3 spans 12 residues. The ends were cut back, 9 bases at V and 1 base at J, with 10 bases in the middle. The CDR3 loop reads CASRQGSYEQYF. CDR3 bases: TGTGCCAGTCGTCAAGGGTCCTACGAGCAGTACTTC.